This T cell receptor (beta chain) was documented in a study of T-cell reconstitution after alpha-beta-depleted transplantation in children. Per germline, CDR1 MDHEN and CDR2 SYDVKM. The CDR3 runs 14 residues. V lost 2 bases and J lost 4; bases outside the gene matches: 2. Points from the study as a whole: There were reportedly several hundred expanded graft clones from which alpha-beta T cells came about two months after transplant. Counts and diversity of T cells one year after transplant came mostly from newly produced T cells. Diversity of TCRbeta at day 60 was high in some patients, arising from surviving recipient T cells and thymic progenitors.

During its preparation, the TCRbeta library received unique molecular identifiers. Each CDR3 protein is one row after TCRdb ran MiXCR on the PCR reads. Among about 240,000 distinct CDR3 sequences listed, over 20% were seen once. This clonotype was detected a few times. The antigen is unknown. V and J are TRBV28 and TRBJ2-1, with TRBD2 matching 7 bases. This TCR derives from a girl between 2 and 10 years old with Fanconi anemia, due to receive a stem cell transplant. Sequenced here: PBMCs, sampled before TCRalphabeta/CD19-depleted stem cell transplant. This chain's CDR3 is CASSLTAGYNEQFF. The CDR3 DNA reads TGTGCCAGCAGTTTAACAGCGGGATACAATGAGCAGTTCTTC.